This T cell receptor (beta chain) appears in the sequencing data of a study of T cells in Graves' hyperthyroidism and ophthalmopathy. Study results and caveats: Most thyroid clonotypes with frequency above 0.001 were detected in blood.

CDR3 size: 17 residues. Trimming took 5 bases from V and 3 from J; bases not matched to a gene: 10. CDR1 SGHAT and CDR2 FQNNGV come from the germline V gene. This clonotype was seen at least ten times. Its antigen is as yet unknown. RNA transcripts yielded amplified TCR beta CDR3 regions. Carried out on the TCR CDR3, a first-round RT-PCR used the HTBI primer set. TCRdb called the multiplex PCR reads again in MiXCR, with one record for every CDR3 protein. The sample shows 550,000 to 800,000 distinct CDR3 sequences, around a sixth of them seen only once. The clonotype comes from a man in his fifties or sixties with Graves' hyperthyroidism. The chain couples TRBV11-2 to TRBJ2-1; 10 bases are a match to TRBD2. The sample taken for sequencing was blood. The CDR3 region is CASSRGGQREGYNEQFF. The CDR3 DNA reads TGTGCCAGCAGCCGAGGGGGGCAGCGGGAGGGCTACAATGAGCAGTTCTTC.